These 23 T cell receptor beta chains share one sample of origin, sequenced in a study of T-cell memory formation after mild COVID-19 (dated by TCRdb to about 2021). The method was 5' RACE. Instrument used: Illumina NovaSeq 6000. The raw public reads went through TCRdb reprocessing: fastp at Q25, MiXCR clone calling, in-frame beta chains kept. Rows are unified per CDR3 protein, each entry keeping the most common DNA and genes. Across this sample there are some 190,000 distinct CDR3 sequences, with 16% seen only once. The top ten clones comprise 2% to 2.5% of the sample. Sequenced material: PBMCs or a T cell subset sorted from them (not recorded which). The receptors come from an adult woman who had mild COVID-19 (a few samples of this study predate the infection). The sample titles of this study are shuffled in the database, so cell type and time point are left out; the donor was told from shared clones.

The rearrangement uses TRBV7-9 and TRBJ1-3; the match to TRBD1 covers 7 bases. J gave up 0 bases and V 5 bases, and 4 bases lay outside the gene matches. Germline V gives CDR1 SEHNR, CDR2 FQNEAQ (reference sequence). This CDR3 has 15 amino acids. The CDR3 DNA reads as TGTGCCAGCAGCCGAGGGACAGCCTCTGGAAACACCATATATTTT. This gives the protein CASSRGTASGNTIYF.

This clonotype was found a few times. The gene calls are TRBV19 and TRBJ1-2; D is ambiguous. The germline CDR1 and CDR2 sequences are LNHDA and SQIVND (reference sequence). V lost 10 bases and J lost 0, with 9 bases in between. The CDR3 totals 12 residues. CDR3: CATRPPNYGYTF. The CDR3 region has the DNA TGTGCCACCCGCCCTCCTAACTATGGCTACACCTTC.

The V and J genes are TRBV6-5 and TRBJ1-6; TRBD1 matches 7 bases. With V trimmed by 5 bases and J by 10 bases, 8 bases remained unmatched. Germline assignment: CDR1 MNHEY and CDR2 SVGAGI. This CDR3 region has 14 residues. The CDR3: CASSRQGQTSPLHF. CDR3 DNA: TGTGCCAGCAGTCGCCAGGGACAGACCTCACCCCTCCACTTT.

The chain recombines TRBV12-3 or TRBV12-4 with TRBJ1-5; no clear D gene. The germline V and J ends were trimmed by 6 bases and 0 bases, with 12 bases remaining between them. This CDR3 spans 15 amino acids. CDR3 in DNA: TGTGCCAGCAGCCTCAGCGCCGATAGCAATCAGCCCCAGCATTTT. Protein: CASSLSADSNQPQHF.

The V gene is TRBV7-3, the J gene TRBJ2-2; tentatively, D is TRBD1 (6 bases). Germline lookup yields CDR1 SGHTA and CDR2 FQGTGA. The CDR3 has 14 amino acids. Trimming took off 5 bases at V and 5 bases at J, with 12 bases between the two ends. The CDR3 sequence is CASSHLTGTGELFF. The CDR3 DNA reads TGTGCCAGCAGCCACCTAACAGGGACCGGGGAGCTGTTTTTT.

At least ten counts were recorded for this clonotype. The genes are TRBV18 and TRBJ1-5, with D tentatively TRBD1 (6 bases). From germline, CDR1 is KGHSH and CDR2 LQKENI. CDR3 length: 15 amino acids. Trimming left V 2 bases short and J 9 bases short, with 17 bases between. The CDR3 region is CASSPGTGFPWPQHF. CDR3 DNA sequence: TGTGCCAGCTCACCAGGAACAGGGTTCCCCTGGCCCCAGCATTTT.

The chain is built from TRBV5-1 and TRBJ2-2, with 7 bases that match TRBD2. Trimming took 4 bases from V and 5 from J; bases not matched to a gene: 8. The germline V gene encodes CDR1 SGHRS and CDR2 YFSETQ. CDR3 length equals 15 residues. CDR3: CASSRQAGSTGELFF. The CDR3 DNA sequence: TGCGCCAGCAGCCGACAAGCGGGAAGTACCGGGGAGCTGTTTTTT.

This sequence joins TRBV27 and TRBJ1-6, with 7 bases aligning to TRBD1. Germline CDR1 reads MNHEY; CDR2 reads SMNVEV (reference sequence). This CDR3 contains 15 residues. V was clipped by 2 bases and J by 9 bases; unmatched bases: 7. Written as DNA, the CDR3 is TGTGCCAGCAGTTTAGGTCAAGGGGGCTCTTCACCCCTCCACTTT. Protein: CASSLGQGGSSPLHF.

This clonotype was detected only a few times. This sequence joins TRBV5-1 and TRBJ2-3; 13 bases are shared with TRBD2. Unmatched junction bases numbered 8, after V lost 0 bases and J lost 7 bases. Per the germline V gene, CDR1 is SGHRS and CDR2 is YFSETQ. The CDR3 spans 17 residues. Here the CDR3 DNA reads TGCGCCAGCAGCTTGGATCCGACTAGCGGGGGGATGAATACGCAGTATTTT. Its translation: CASSLDPTSGGMNTQYF.

V and J are TRBV24-1 and TRBJ2-4, with a tentative D call TRBD2 (6 bases). CDR1 is KGHDR, CDR2 SFDVKD, per germline. This CDR3 has 17 amino acids. The V end lost 4 bases, the J end lost 1 base, and 16 bases lay between the germline ends. This CDR3 is CATSDGNIRGAKNIQYF. The CDR3 bases are TGTGCCACCAGTGACGGGAATATCCGGGGGGCCAAAAACATTCAGTACTTC.

The chain joins TRBV5-1 to TRBJ1-1; possibly TRBD1 for D (5 bases). Germline V lookup: CDR1 SGHRS, CDR2 YFSETQ. CDR3 length: 15 residues. Trimming stripped 0 bases from V and 4 bases from J, with 13 bases between. The CDR3 spells CASSLAGGVVTEAFF. Written as DNA, the CDR3 is TGCGCCAGCAGCTTGGCCGGAGGGGTGGTCACTGAAGCTTTCTTT.

This clonotype was detected a few times. The genes are TRBV15 and TRBJ2-2; 7 nucleotides align to TRBD1. Trimming cost V 5 bases and J 5 bases; bases outside gene matches: 11. The V gene's germline CDR1 is LNHNV and CDR2 YYDKDF (reference sequence). The length of the CDR3 is 16 residues. CDR3 DNA sequence: TGTGCCACCAGCGGGGACAGCAGGGGTGGGACCGGGGAGCTGTTTTTT. It translates to CATSGDSRGGTGELFF.

This clonotype was picked up a small number of times. This chain connects TRBV16 to TRBJ2-3, with D unresolved. Germline CDR1 reads KGHSY; CDR2 reads FQNENV. The CDR3 runs 14 residues. The V gene lost 2 bases and the J gene lost 3 bases, with 9 bases spanning the gap. DNA for the CDR3: TGTGCCAGCAGCCAACGGCTGGGAACAGATACGCAGTATTTT. Protein sequence: CASSQRLGTDTQYF.

This clonotype was found a few times. This chain links TRBV7-3 with TRBJ1-2; D remains ambiguous. The CDR3 length is 13 residues. CDR1 SGHTA and CDR2 FQGTGA come from the germline V gene. The V end was cut by 5 bases, the J end by 5 bases, with 12 bases between. In nucleotides, the CDR3 is TGTGCCAGCAGCCCCCCGGGAGGGTATGGCTACACCTTC. Its translation: CASSPPGGYGYTF.

A few counts support this clonotype. The chain couples TRBV10-3 to TRBJ2-3; the match to TRBD2 covers 9 bases. Losses at the gene ends were 6 bases for V and 2 bases for J; bases not matched to a gene: 6. The CDR3 sequence is 15 residues long. Germline V gives CDR1 ENHRY, CDR2 SYGVKD. CDR3 loop: CAIRKREEDTDTQYF. In nucleotides, the CDR3 is TGTGCCATCAGGAAGCGGGAGGAGGACACAGATACGCAGTATTTT.

Only a few counts were recorded for this clonotype. The junction does not match germline at one end; this may be a read error. The chain uses TRBV5-1 and TRBJ1-2, with 9 bases identical to TRBD1. The length of the CDR3 is 14 residues. Germline CDR1 SGHRS, CDR2 YFSETQ. CDR3 nucleotide sequence: TGCGCCAGCACCTTGACAGGGGGAGGCTATGGCTACACCTTC. Translation gives CASTLTGGGYGYTF.

This clonotype was detected a few times. The J gene is TRBJ2-7, the V gene TRBV3-1; 10 bases are a match to TRBD1. The CDR3 has 13 amino acids. V lost 4 bases to trimming and J lost 8 bases; unmatched junction nucleotides: 5. Germline CDR1 and CDR2: LGHDT and YNNKEL (reference sequence). CDR3 in DNA: TGTGCCAGCAGCCCCGGACAGGGGGGCCAGCAGTACTTC. Translated: CASSPGQGGQQYF.

J is TRBJ1-3 and V is TRBV5-4; D call uncertain. Germline CDR1 SGHNT, CDR2 YYREEE (reference sequence). This CDR3 contains 13 residues. Trimming took 1 base from V and 0 from J, leaving 2 bases between them. The CDR3 is CASSLSSGNTIYF. CDR3 coding DNA: TGTGCCAGCAGCTTGAGCTCTGGAAACACCATATATTTT.

Ten or more counts support this clonotype. The chain combines TRBV5-4 with TRBJ2-7; TRBD1 matches 7 bases. The CDR3 spans 15 residues. Per the germline V gene, CDR1 is SGHNT and CDR2 is YYREEE (reference sequence). V lost 3 bases to trimming and J lost 2 bases; unmatched junction nucleotides: 8. The CDR3 DNA is TGTGCCAGCAGCTGGAGACTGACAGGGACCTACGAGCAGTACTTC. It is translated as CASSWRLTGTYEQYF.

J is TRBJ1-3 and V is TRBV5-1; a possible D gene is TRBD1 (6 bases). The CDR3 is 12 residues long. Between the trimmed V and J ends, which lost 4 bases and 12 bases, there was a span of 14 bases. Germline V gene lookup returns CDR1 SGHRS and CDR2 YFSETQ. CDR3 sequence (DNA): TGCGCCAGCAGCCAGGAGGGGGGAGACATATATTTT. Residues: CASSQEGGDIYF.

CDR3 region: CASRGGDRKNIQYF. DNA of the CDR3: TGTGCCAGCAGGGGGGGGGACCGCAAAAACATTCAGTACTTC. The V call is TRBV6-6, the J call TRBJ2-4; 7 bases line up with TRBD2. This CDR3 has 14 residues. Trimming removed 6 bases from V and 3 bases from J; junction bases left unmatched: 5. Germline-derived CDR1 and CDR2 are MNHNY and SVGAGI (reference sequence).

DNA for the CDR3: TGTGCCAGCAGCTTATTACAGGGCGTTAGACAGGGGAACACCGGGGAGCTGTTTTTT. This gives the protein CASSLLQGVRQGNTGELFF. This chain joins TRBV7-3 and TRBJ2-2; 7 nucleotides line up with TRBD1. V dropped 2 bases and J dropped 1; count of bases not matched to a gene: 13. This CDR3 region has 19 residues. Germline V CDR1 and CDR2: SGHTA, FQGTGA. The complete variable domain, with remaining parts taken from reference TRBV7-3 and TRBJ2-2, reads GAGVSQTPSNKVTEKGKYVELRCDPISGHTALYWYRQSLGQGPEFLIYFQGTGAADDSGLPNDRFFAVRPEGSVSTLKIQRTERGDSAVYLCASSLLQGVRQGNTGELFFGEGSRLTVL.

The chain combines TRBV29-1 with TRBJ2-1; 9 bases are a match to TRBD1. Trimming at V came to 4 bases and at J to 4 bases, leaving 8 bases not matched to a gene. This CDR3 has 15 residues. Germline V CDR1 and CDR2: SQVTM, ANQGSEA. The CDR3 DNA reads TGCAGCGTTGCCCTCGGGGGACAGGGTTACAATGAGCAGTTCTTC. As protein: CSVALGGQGYNEQFF.